A selection of T cell receptor beta chains follows, all from one sample in a study of blood T cell repertoires in COVID-19. Libraries were prepared by immunoSEQ multiplex PCR; TCRdb keeps only in-frame clonotypes and omits some of them. The repertoire holds 130,000 or so clones, with over 60% as singletons. Material: peripheral blood. The source is a woman aged 70-85 years with acute or convalescent COVID-19. The CDR3 runs from the conserved cysteine through the conserved F or W. A D gene is named only where the DNA matches it firmly. Clone size is stated in some rows and not others, as once, few, many or a class when expanded.

V	J	size	D	CDR3	DNA
TRBV15	TRBJ1-2	NA	NA	CATSRLGQNYGYTF	TGTGCCACCAGCAGACTTGGACAGAACTATGGCTACACCTTC
TRBV7-2	TRBJ1-3	NA	NA	CASSLVTARPSSGNTIYF	TGTGCCAGCAGCTTAGTGACAGCACGGCCAAGCTCTGGAAACACCATATATTTT
TRBV4-1	TRBJ2-2	few	TRBD2	CASSQPLAANTGELFF	TGCGCCAGCAGCCAACCACTAGCGGCGAACACCGGGGAGCTGTTTTTT
TRBV27	TRBJ2-7	NA	TRBD1	CASSTLTIQGKDEQYF	TGTGCCAGCAGTACCTTAACCATACAGGGGAAAGACGAGCAGTACTTC
TRBV19	TRBJ2-3	NA	NA	CASSSDRRRTDTQYF	TGTGCCAGTAGTAGTGACAGGAGGCGCACAGATACGCAGTATTTT
TRBV9	TRBJ2-3	NA	TRBD2	CASSVEGLETDTQYF	TGTGCCAGCAGCGTAGAGGGACTAGAGACAGATACGCAGTATTTT
TRBV18	TRBJ2-2	few	TRBD2	CASSPGNSGSPGELFF	TGTGCCAGCTCACCGGGAAACAGCGGGAGTCCCGGGGAGCTGTTTTTT
TRBV19	TRBJ1-4	NA	NA	CASSATATNEKLFF	TGTGCCAGTAGCGCGACAGCAACTAATGAAAAACTGTTTTTT
TRBV4-3	TRBJ2-7	NA	NA	CASSQDGSRGPGGYEQYF	TGCGCCAGCAGCCAAGATGGCAGTCGGGGGCCAGGGGGCTACGAGCAGTACTTC
TRBV6-5	TRBJ2-1	NA	TRBD1	CASSYFRQGSEQFF	TGTGCCAGCAGTTACTTCCGACAGGGATCTGAGCAGTTCTTC
TRBV6-6	TRBJ2-7	NA	TRBD1	CASSYNGQGAQGEQYF	TGTGCCAGCAGTTATAACGGACAGGGGGCGCAGGGCGAGCAGTACTTC
TRBV12-3/TRBV12-4	TRBJ1-2	few	NA	CASSPGARQGYTF	TGTGCCAGCAGCCCAGGGGCCAGGCAAGGCTACACCTTC
TRBV11-2	TRBJ2-2	NA	NA	CASSFTGPPNTGELFF	TGTGCCAGCAGCTTTACAGGACCCCCGAACACCGGGGAGCTGTTTTTT
TRBV7-2	TRBJ2-1	NA	TRBD1	CASSPDRGRYNEQFF	TGTGCCAGCAGCCCTGACAGGGGGCGGTACAATGAGCAGTTCTTC
TRBV6-5	TRBJ1-1	NA	NA	CASGPNTEAFF	TGTGCCAGCGGCCCGAACACTGAAGCTTTCTTT
TRBV7-8	TRBJ2-1	few	NA	CASSLGSAEQFF	TGTGCCAGCAGCTTAGGGAGCGCCGAGCAGTTCTTC
TRBV18	TRBJ2-7	NA	TRBD2	CASSPLGSGRYVSSYEQYF	TGTGCCAGCTCACCATTGGGTAGCGGGAGGTATGTCAGCTCCTACGAGCAGTACTTC
TRBV5-1	TRBJ2-7	NA	NA	CASSRNRASSSYEQYF	TGCGCCAGCAGCAGGAACAGGGCCTCTAGCTCCTACGAGCAGTACTTC
TRBV28	TRBJ2-5	NA	TRBD2	CASSRLAGGFVETQYF	TGTGCCAGCTCAAGACTAGCGGGAGGGTTCGTGGAGACCCAGTACTTC
TRBV4-2	TRBJ2-7	few	TRBD1	CASSQGQGADEQYF	TGTGCCAGCAGCCAGGGACAGGGGGCTGACGAGCAGTACTTC
TRBV4-1	TRBJ2-1	NA	TRBD2	CASSQGVLRASGIYNEQFF	TGCGCCAGCAGCCAAGGGGTCCTCAGGGCTAGCGGGATTTACAATGAGCAGTTCTTC
TRBV3-1/TRBV3-2	TRBJ2-3	NA	TRBD2	CASSQDLASGSGADTQYF	TGTGCCAGCAGCCAAGATCTTGCAAGCGGGAGCGGGGCAGATACGCAGTATTTT
TRBV27	TRBJ2-3	few	TRBD2	CASGSLAGGPDTQYF	TGTGCCAGCGGATCTCTAGCGGGAGGGCCAGATACGCAGTATTTT
TRBV6-2/TRBV6-3	TRBJ1-6	NA	NA	CASSQSPGRSSPLHF	TGTGCCAGCAGCCAATCTCCAGGGAGGTCATCACCCCTCCACTTT
TRBV28	TRBJ1-2	NA	NA	CASGTVGGGTYGYTF	TGTGCCAGCGGAACCGTGGGGGGGGGCACATATGGCTACACCTTC
TRBV6-2/TRBV6-3	TRBJ2-1	NA	TRBD2	CASSFTRRGGDNEQFF	TGTGCCAGCAGTTTCACTAGGCGGGGGGGCGATAATGAGCAGTTCTTC
TRBV19	TRBJ1-2	few	NA	CASSYPGLTLYGYTF	TGTGCCAGTAGCTATCCGGGACTGACCCTCTATGGCTACACCTTC
TRBV3-1/TRBV3-2	TRBJ1-2	NA	NA	CASSQAPSGYGYTF	TGTGCCAGCAGCCAAGCCCCTAGTGGCTATGGCTACACCTTC
TRBV5-1	TRBJ2-1	NA	TRBD2	CASSSGYGGYNEQFF	TGCGCCAGCAGCTCCGGTTACGGGGGGTACAATGAGCAGTTCTTC
TRBV19	TRBJ2-2	NA	TRBD2	CASRVRDWRGAGTGELFF	TGTGCCAGTAGAGTCCGGGATTGGCGGGGGGCCGGAACCGGGGAGCTGTTTTTT